Below are 32 T cell receptor beta chains sequenced from a single sample in a study of T cells in Graves' hyperthyroidism and ophthalmopathy. TCR beta CDR3 region amplification was performed from RNA transcripts. RT-PCR in the first round (using the HTBI primer set) targeted the TCR CDR3. TCRdb fed the multiplex PCR reads into MiXCR, producing one record per CDR3 protein. This repertoire shows 350,000 to 400,000 distinct CDR3 sequences, about 19% found once; its top ten account for approximately 4%. The specimen was blood. Every receptor here comes from a woman in her late teens or twenties with Graves' hyperthyroidism.

The V call is TRBV5-1, the J call TRBJ1-2; possible D gene TRBD1, 6 bases. Germline CDR1 is SGHRS and CDR2 is YFSETQ. The CDR3 is made up of 14 amino acids. The ends were cut back, 0 bases at V and 4 bases at J, with 10 bases in the middle. CDR3 in amino acids: CASSLETGFYGYTF. As DNA, the CDR3 is TGCGCCAGCAGCTTGGAGACAGGCTTCTATGGCTACACCTTC.

This clonotype showed up many times. The chain has TRBV19 and TRBJ2-2, with 7 bases aligning to TRBD2. Per germline, CDR1 LNHDA and CDR2 SQIVND (reference sequence). This CDR3 comprises 14 residues. The ends lost 5 bases at V and 6 bases at J; junction bases unmatched: 6. CDR3 loop: CASSPSGVPGELFF. CDR3 DNA sequence: TGTGCCAGTAGTCCAAGCGGGGTCCCCGGGGAGCTGTTTTTT.

This clonotype was counted many times. The chain uses TRBV12-3 or TRBV12-4 and TRBJ2-7, with D perhaps TRBD1 or TRBD2 (5 bases each). The CDR3 sequence is 14 residues long. Trimming shortened V by 6 bases and J by 2 bases, and 14 bases separated the two germline ends. CDR3 sequence reads: CASRGPRSTYEQYF. As DNA, the CDR3 is TGTGCCAGCAGGGGACCCCGGTCAACCTACGAGCAGTACTTC.

This clonotype was seen many times. The chain is built from TRBV6-1 and TRBJ1-2, with TRBD1 identical over 8 bases. The CDR3 has 12 amino acids. Per germline, CDR1 MNHNS and CDR2 SASEGT. V was clipped by 5 bases and J by 5 bases; unmatched bases: 1. CDR3 region: CASSRTGYGYTF. The CDR3 bases are TGTGCCAGCAGTCGGACAGGGTATGGCTACACCTTC.

This clonotype was detected ten times or more. The genes are TRBV12-3 or TRBV12-4 and TRBJ1-2, with 9 bases that match TRBD1. J lost 6 bases, V lost 7 bases, and 6 bases had no gene match. This CDR3 is built from 13 residues. The DNA of the CDR3 is TGTGCCAGCACCCGGGACAGGGTTAATGGCTACACCTTC. This gives the protein CASTRDRVNGYTF.

This clonotype was observed a few times. Since a much larger clone is just one base distant, this may be a read error. This chain links TRBV6-2 or TRBV6-3 with TRBJ2-5; D call uncertain. Germline V gene sequence: CDR1 MNHEY, CDR2 SVGEGT. V shed 8 bases and J shed 8 bases, with 15 bases lying between them. The CDR3 is made up of 12 amino acids. The CDR3 sequence is CASGSYGDTQYF. Here the CDR3 DNA reads TGTGCCAGCGGAAGTTATGGAGATACCCAGTACTTC.

The chain employs TRBV12-5 and TRBJ2-7, with D perhaps matching TRBD2 (5 bases). This CDR3 region has 16 residues. V lost 1 base to trimming and J lost 2 bases, with 15 bases between them. CDR1 and CDR2 (germline): LGHNT, FRNRAP. CDR3 sequence (DNA): TGTGCTAGTGGTTTGGGGGAGCAGGAACCCCCCTACGAGCAGTACTTC. It translates to CASGLGEQEPPYEQYF.

This clonotype was observed many times. This chain connects TRBV20-1 to TRBJ1-3; D gene ambiguous. This CDR3 has 15 residues. The V end was cut by 5 bases, the J end by 0 bases, with 14 bases between. Germline assignment: CDR1 DFQATT and CDR2 SNEGSKA (reference sequence). The CDR3: CSAYDTLVSGNTIYF. CDR3 nucleotide sequence: TGCAGTGCTTATGATACTCTCGTCTCTGGAAACACCATATATTTT.

This clonotype was counted ten times or more. This chain links TRBV12-3 or TRBV12-4 with TRBJ1-5; TRBD1 is a possible D gene (5 bases). V gave up 2 bases and J gave up 0 bases, with 8 bases separating them. This CDR3 has 15 residues. The CDR3 loop reads CASSLRGNSNQPQHF. CDR3 bases: TGTGCCAGCAGTTTAAGGGGAAATAGCAATCAGCCCCAGCATTTT.

Many counts were recorded for this clonotype. The chain employs TRBV12-3 or TRBV12-4 and TRBJ2-5, with 7 nucleotides matching TRBD2. This CDR3 comprises 15 residues. The V gene end was trimmed by 5 bases and the J gene end by 1 base; junction bases not matched to a gene: 7. The DNA of the CDR3 is TGTGCCAGCAGTCCCCTCGGGGGGTCCCAAGAGACCCAGTACTTC. Translating it yields CASSPLGGSQETQYF.

This clonotype was seen repeatedly, ten times or more. V usage is TRBV24-1 and J usage is TRBJ2-5; 7 bases match TRBD1. The V gene end was trimmed by 7 bases and the J gene end by 4 bases; junction bases not matched to a gene: 2. There are 12 residues in the CDR3. The germline CDR1 and CDR2 sequences are KGHDR and SFDVKD. CDR3: CATSNRGETQYF. The CDR3 coding sequence is TGTGCCACCAGCAACAGGGGAGAGACCCAGTACTTC.

This clonotype was recorded at least ten times. The V and J genes are TRBV3-1 and TRBJ1-1; no reliable D call. The CDR3 is 13 residues long. V lost 4 bases and J 5 bases, leaving 11 bases between the germline ends. Germline V gene lookup returns CDR1 LGHDT and CDR2 YNNKEL (reference sequence). This CDR3 is CASSLSAFTEAFF. The CDR3 nucleotides are TGTGCCAGCAGCCTGAGTGCGTTTACTGAAGCTTTCTTT.

This clonotype was found many times. Germline is not matched at one junction end, which may reflect a read error. The V and J genes are TRBV2 and TRBJ2-5; D gene ambiguous. The germline V gene has CDR1 SNHLY and CDR2 FYNNEI. There are 14 residues in the CDR3. CDR3 nucleotide sequence: TGTGCTAGCAGTGAGAGTATAGTAGGGGAGACCCAGTACTTC. This encodes CASSESIVGETQYF. Full variable domain (outside the CDR3, taken from reference TRBV2 and TRBJ2-5): EPEVTQTPSHQVTQMGQEVILRCVPISNHLYFYWYRQILGQKVEFLVSFYNNEISEKSEIFDDQFSVERPDGSNFTLKIRSTKLEDSAMYFCASSESIVGETQYFGPGTRLLVL.

The table lists this clonotype with many counts. This chain joins TRBV12-3 or TRBV12-4 and TRBJ2-2, with D uncertain. V was clipped by 5 bases and J by 0 bases, with 7 bases between them. The CDR3 runs to 14 residues. Here the CDR3 DNA reads TGTGCCAGCAGTGGCAGTGCGAACACCGGGGAGCTGTTTTTT. As protein: CASSGSANTGELFF.

The sample holds many counts of this clonotype. This chain joins TRBV6-5 and TRBJ1-2; D is uncertain. The CDR3 extends over 13 amino acids. Deletions cut 5 bases from V and 6 bases from J, with 13 bases between. CDR1 and CDR2 (germline): MNHEY, SVGAGI. Here the CDR3 DNA reads TGTGCCAGCAGTCTACTGATCGCGGATGGCTACACCTTC. Residues: CASSLLIADGYTF.

This rearrangement joins TRBV4-1 to TRBJ1-5; no firm D call. Trimming removed 0 bases at V and 9 bases at J, with 9 bases between. The V gene's germline CDR1 is MGHRA and CDR2 YSYEKL. The CDR3 sequence is 13 residues long. The CDR3 loop reads CASSQDEARPQHF. The CDR3 bases are TGCGCCAGCAGCCAAGACGAGGCCCGGCCCCAGCATTTT.

The chain recombines TRBV6-1 with TRBJ2-1; D is perhaps TRBD1 (6 bases). With 7 bases removed from V and 6 bases from J, the gap between germline ends came to 19 bases. The CDR3 is 15 residues long. Germline CDR1 reads MNHNS; CDR2 reads SASEGT. The CDR3: CASTGLIQGCNEQFF. In DNA, the CDR3 is TGTGCCAGCACGGGGTTGATACAGGGCTGCAATGAGCAGTTCTTC.

This clonotype occurred many times. The chain has TRBV25-1 and TRBJ1-2; D is unclear. Germline V gives CDR1 MGHDK, CDR2 SYGVNS. There are 16 residues in the CDR3. Trimming took 3 bases from V and 4 from J, leaving 18 bases between them. CDR3 in amino acids: CASSDLATGRSYGYTF. In DNA, the CDR3 is TGTGCCAGCAGTGACCTTGCTACTGGACGGAGCTATGGCTACACCTTC.

V and J are TRBV11-2 and TRBJ2-2; D possibly matches TRBD1 or TRBD2 (5 bases each). The CDR3 sequence is 18 residues long. With 0 bases removed from V and 6 bases from J, the gap between germline ends came to 20 bases. Germline loops: CDR1 SGHAT, CDR2 FQNNGV. DNA of the CDR3: TGTGCCAGCAGCTTAGATCGGCAGCGGATGAGGGGTCCCGGGGAGCTGTTTTTT. Its translation: CASSLDRQRMRGPGELFF.

This clonotype was seen a few times. This could be a read error, since a much larger clone is one nucleotide away. The rearrangement links TRBV6-5 to TRBJ2-4; 9 positions agree with TRBD1. This CDR3 has 13 amino acids. Germline CDR1 and CDR2: MNHEY and SVGAGI. CDR3 residues: CASRDRGFNIKYF. The CDR3 nucleotides are TGTGCCAGCAGAGACAGGGGGTTTAACATTAAGTACTTC.

This clonotype was picked up many times. V is TRBV2 and J is TRBJ1-1, with 7 bases lining up with TRBD1. The CDR3 runs 14 residues. With V trimmed by 2 bases and J by 4 bases, 4 bases remained unmatched. Germline values: CDR1 SNHLY, CDR2 FYNNEI. The CDR3 DNA follows: TGTGCCAGCAGTGAAAGGGGGCAGGCCACTGAAGCTTTCTTT. Its translation is CASSERGQATEAFF.

In its sample, this clonotype was seen many times. The CDR3 nucleotides are TGCAGCGTTGGTACATTGAACACTGAAGCTTTCTTT. Translated, it gives CSVGTLNTEAFF. The gene calls are TRBV29-1 and TRBJ1-1; D gene uncertain. Trimming stripped 4 bases from V and 0 bases from J, with 6 bases between. The CDR3 sequence is 12 residues long. Germline CDR1 and CDR2: SQVTM and ANQGSEA.

Many counts were recorded for this clonotype. The chain has TRBV28 and TRBJ2-5; 7 positions match TRBD1. The ends lost 4 bases at V and 0 bases at J; junction bases unmatched: 2. This CDR3 comprises 14 residues. Looked up from germline, CDR1 is MDHEN and CDR2 is SYDVKM. CDR3 sequence: CASSSGQHQETQYF. In nucleotides, the CDR3 is TGTGCCAGCAGTTCGGGACAGCACCAAGAGACCCAGTACTTC.

This clonotype was seen repeatedly, ten times or more. The chain recombines TRBV20-1 with TRBJ2-7; D possibly matches TRBD1 or TRBD2 (5 bases each). The CDR3 sequence is 11 residues long. The V end was cut by 2 bases, the J end by 6 bases, with 8 bases between. The germline V gene has CDR1 DFQATT and CDR2 SNEGSKA (reference sequence). Here the CDR3 DNA reads TGCAGTGCTAGAATGGGGGTCGAGCAGTACTTC. Its protein product is CSARMGVEQYF.

This clonotype was picked up many times. This chain connects TRBV13 to TRBJ1-1; D gene ambiguous. Germline V gene lookup returns CDR1 PRHDT and CDR2 FYEKMQ (reference sequence). V was cut by 4 bases and J by 4 bases, with 7 bases left in between. There are 12 residues in the CDR3. The CDR3 DNA reads TGTGCCAGCAGCTCCCCGGCCACTGAAGCTTTCTTT. Its translation is CASSSPATEAFF.

There are many counts of this clonotype. This rearrangement joins TRBV6-5 to TRBJ1-1; 10 bases map to TRBD1. Trimming at V came to 5 bases and at J to 11 bases, leaving 8 bases not matched to a gene. Germline loops: CDR1 MNHEY, CDR2 SVGAGI. CDR3 size: 13 residues. CDR3 amino acids: CASSPPGTGVAFF. The CDR3 DNA reads TGTGCCAGCAGTCCGCCCGGGACAGGGGTGGCTTTCTTT.

This clonotype appeared many times. This chain uses TRBV20-1 with TRBJ1-2, with a possible D match to TRBD1 (5 bases). CDR3 length: 13 amino acids. Germline CDR1 and CDR2: DFQATT and SNEGSKA (reference sequence). V was pared by 6 bases and J by 3 bases, with 14 bases between. CDR3 nucleotide sequence: TGCAGTGCCCCCTGGGGCAACTACTATGGCTACACCTTC. Its translation is CSAPWGNYYGYTF.

This clonotype was observed at least ten times. This chain links TRBV12-3 or TRBV12-4 with TRBJ1-2, with 7 bases fitting TRBD1. V shed 1 base, J shed 6 bases, and the junction held 5 bases outside the gene matches. The CDR3 spans 14 residues. CDR3 in DNA: TGTGCCAGCAGTTTAGGCAGGGGGATCCATGGCTACACCTTC. Translation: CASSLGRGIHGYTF.

This clonotype was seen ten or more times. The chain carries TRBV19 and TRBJ1-5; unclear D gene. Trimming removed 8 bases at V and 0 bases at J, with 14 bases between. The length of the CDR3 is 15 residues. From germline, CDR1 is LNHDA and CDR2 SQIVND (reference sequence). The CDR3: CASLQNLYSNQPQHF. In nucleotides, the CDR3 is TGTGCCAGTCTGCAAAACCTGTATAGCAATCAGCCCCAGCATTTT. Based on the CDR3 plus reference TRBV19 and TRBJ1-5, the full variable domain is DGGITQSPKYLFRKEGQNVTLSCEQNLNHDAMYWYRQDPGQGLRLIYYSQIVNDFQKGDIAEGYSVSREKKESFPLTVTSAQKNPTAFYLCASLQNLYSNQPQHFGDGTRLSIL.

This clonotype came up many times. J is TRBJ1-1 and V is TRBV12-5; no definite D call. The CDR3 runs 14 residues. The germline V gene has CDR1 LGHNT and CDR2 FRNRAP. V was clipped by 2 bases and J by 0 bases, with 7 bases between them. The CDR3 here is CASGLPRVNTEAFF. CDR3 in DNA: TGTGCTAGTGGTTTGCCCCGGGTGAACACTGAAGCTTTCTTT.

In this sample, this clonotype turned up many times. The J gene is TRBJ1-2, the V gene TRBV6-1, with 9 bases aligning to TRBD1. V was clipped by 3 bases and J by 8 bases; unmatched bases: 7. The CDR3 covers 14 residues. Germline V lookup: CDR1 MNHNS, CDR2 SASEGT. The CDR3 is CASSETGQGAGYTF. The DNA of the CDR3 is TGTGCCAGCAGTGAGACGGGACAGGGTGCGGGCTACACCTTC.

This clonotype was detected ten times or more. The chain joins TRBV5-1 to TRBJ2-7; D perhaps matches TRBD1 (6 bases). V lost 1 base and J lost 1, with 9 bases in between. The CDR3 covers 14 residues. Germline V CDR1 and CDR2: SGHRS, YFSETQ. CDR3 loop: CASSLTGPSYEQYF. In DNA, the CDR3 is TGCGCCAGCAGCTTGACAGGGCCTTCCTACGAGCAGTACTTC.